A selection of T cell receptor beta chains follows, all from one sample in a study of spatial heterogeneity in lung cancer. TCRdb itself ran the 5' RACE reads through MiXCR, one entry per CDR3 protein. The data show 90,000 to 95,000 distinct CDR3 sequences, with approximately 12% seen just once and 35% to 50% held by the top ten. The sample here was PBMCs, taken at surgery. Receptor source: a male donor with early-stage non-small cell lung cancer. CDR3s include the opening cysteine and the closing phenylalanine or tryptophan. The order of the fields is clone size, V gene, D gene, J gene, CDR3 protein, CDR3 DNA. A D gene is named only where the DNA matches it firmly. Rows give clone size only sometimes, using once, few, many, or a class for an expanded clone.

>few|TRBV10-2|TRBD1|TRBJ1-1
CASSDDRGLFEAFF
TGCGCCAGCAGTGATGACAGGGGGTTATTTGAAGCTTTCTTT
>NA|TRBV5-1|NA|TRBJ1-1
CASSSSGTTNTEAFF
TGCGCCAGCAGCTCCTCCGGGACAACGAACACTGAAGCTTTCTTT
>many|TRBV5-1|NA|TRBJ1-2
CASSQDSYGYTF
TGTGCCAGCAGCCAGGACAGCTATGGCTACACCTTC
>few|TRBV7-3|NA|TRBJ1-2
CASSPTSSGHYGYTF
TGTGCCAGCAGCCCAACCTCGTCAGGGCACTATGGCTACACCTTC
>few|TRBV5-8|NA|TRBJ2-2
CASSPRQGLTNTGELFF
TGTGCCAGCAGCCCCCGACAGGGACTGACGAACACCGGGGAGCTGTTTTTT
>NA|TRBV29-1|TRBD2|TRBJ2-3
CSVGLAGGTDTQYF
TGCAGCGTCGGACTAGCGGGGGGCACAGATACGCAGTATTTT
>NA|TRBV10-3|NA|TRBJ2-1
CAITTNLAEQFF
TGTGCCATAACAACGAACCTAGCGGAGCAGTTCTTC
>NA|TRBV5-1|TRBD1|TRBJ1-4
CASSLGHGTGTNEKLFF
TGCGCCAGCAGCTTGGGTCACGGGACAGGAACTAATGAAAAACTGTTTTTT
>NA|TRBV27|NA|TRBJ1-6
CASSFWAGSNSPLHF
TGTGCCAGCAGTTTTTGGGCAGGGAGTAATTCACCCCTCCACTTT
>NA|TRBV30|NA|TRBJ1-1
CAWTDTEAFF
TGTGCCTGGACGGACACTGAAGCTTTCTTT
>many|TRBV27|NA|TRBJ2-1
CASSPRGYNEQFF
TGTGCCAGCAGTCCAAGGGGCTACAATGAGCAGTTCTTC
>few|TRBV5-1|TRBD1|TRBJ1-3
CASSLRTGLSGNTIYF
TGCGCCAGCAGCCTTCGGACAGGACTCTCTGGAAACACCATATATTTT
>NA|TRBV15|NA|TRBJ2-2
CATSRAPGEAGELFF
TGTGCCACCAGCAGAGCCCCGGGCGAGGCCGGGGAGCTGTTTTTT
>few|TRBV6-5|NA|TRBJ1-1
CASSYMRGGTEAFF
TGTGCCAGCAGTTACATGAGGGGAGGAACTGAAGCTTTCTTT
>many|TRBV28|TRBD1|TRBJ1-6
CASRVTGTDNSPLHF
TGTGCCAGCAGGGTAACCGGGACAGATAATTCACCCCTCCACTTT
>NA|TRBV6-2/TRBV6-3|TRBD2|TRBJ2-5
CASSLIAGGEETQYF
TGTGCCAGCAGTCTTATAGCGGGAGGCGAAGAGACCCAGTACTTC
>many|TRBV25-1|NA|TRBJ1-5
CASSETPSRRVNQPQHF
TGTGCCAGCAGTGAAACTCCCTCGAGGAGGGTCAATCAGCCCCAGCATTTT
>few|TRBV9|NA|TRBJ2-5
CASSVGRRGETQYF
TGTGCCAGCAGCGTAGGAAGGCGAGGCGAGACCCAGTACTTC
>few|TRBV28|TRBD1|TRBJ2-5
CASSPGRGQGEETQYF
TGTGCCAGCAGTCCCGGTCGGGGACAGGGCGAAGAGACCCAGTACTTC
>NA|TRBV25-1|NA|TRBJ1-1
CASSENTEAFF
TGTGCCAGCAGTGAAAACACTGAAGCTTTCTTT
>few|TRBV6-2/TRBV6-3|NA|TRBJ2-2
CASSYSRNTGELFF
TGTGCCAGCAGTTACTCGCGGAACACCGGGGAGCTGTTTTTT
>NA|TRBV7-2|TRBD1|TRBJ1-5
CASSSGQAHQPQHF
TGTGCCAGCAGCTCGGGACAGGCCCATCAGCCCCAGCATTTT
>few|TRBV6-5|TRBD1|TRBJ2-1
CASRDRGSYNEQFF
TGTGCCAGCAGGGACAGGGGTTCCTACAATGAGCAGTTCTTC
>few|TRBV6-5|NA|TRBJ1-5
CASRAYHHRNRARKIYSNQPQHF
TGTGCCAGCAGAGCATACCACCACCGAAACAGGGCCCGAAAGATTTATAGCAATCAGCCCCAGCATTTT
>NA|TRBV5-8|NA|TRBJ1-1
CASSLTPGLTNTEAFF
TGTGCCAGCAGCTTGACGCCGGGACTTACGAACACTGAAGCTTTCTTT
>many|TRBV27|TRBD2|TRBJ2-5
CASSLSGMALETQYF
TGTGCCAGCAGCCTTAGCGGGATGGCTCTGGAGACCCAGTACTTC
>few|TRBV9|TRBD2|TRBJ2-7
CASSVTSGSPLWEQYF
TGTGCCAGCAGCGTGACTAGCGGGAGCCCTTTGTGGGAGCAGTACTTC
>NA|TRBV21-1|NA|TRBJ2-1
CASSKGAGQGSRRGVYNEQFF
TGTGCCAGCAGCAAAGGAGCGGGACAGGGGAGTAGGCGTGGAGTTTACAATGAGCAGTTCTTC
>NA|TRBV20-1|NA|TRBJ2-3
CSARDQPTDTQYF
TGCAGTGCTAGAGATCAGCCCACAGATACGCAGTATTTT
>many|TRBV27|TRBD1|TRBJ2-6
CASSFRTGGAGANVLTF
TGTGCCAGCAGTTTTAGGACAGGGGGCGCTGGGGCCAACGTCCTGACTTTC
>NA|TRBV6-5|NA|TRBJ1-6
CASSYPEAPLHF
TGTGCCAGCAGTTACCCCGAAGCGCCCCTCCACTTT